This T cell receptor beta chain came from a study of beta chain features in type 1 diabetes (dated by TCRdb to 2017 to 2018). About the full investigation: Mean age, gender distribution, total cell number and subset yield did not differ between patients and healthy donors. A total of 107,917,701 sorted cells were examined across all samples, and RNA yield correlated strongly with the number of cells per subset. In the study, recently diagnosed type 1 diabetes patients and matched healthy donors were compared on the TCRB repertoires of their sorted circulating CD4+ T cell subsets. Regulatory and stem cell-like memory subsets were isolated from only 8 patients and 8 healthy donors, whereas naive and central memory subsets came from all 28 donors.

The High Capacity cDNA Reverse Transcription Kit was used to reverse transcribe all of the isolated RNA, meaning that expressed TCRB transcripts were what got sequenced. Deep immunoSEQ sequencing was applied to naive, central memory and regulatory T cell samples, giving an average of around 4 million total reads per sample. After sorted cells were lysed in RLT buffer, RNA was extracted with DNase-treated RNeasy Micro or Mini kits, with the choice depending on cell number. To prevent cross-contamination, each cell subset was processed individually, whereas patient and healthy donor samples were processed jointly. Using the immunoSEQ multiplex PCR, TCRB sequences were amplified from cDNA into 87-bp fragments spanning the CDR3 region. Sequencing of the amplicons was done on the Illumina HiSeq platform. Concerning the study's data processing: PCR bias was computationally corrected using synthetic template baselines, reads within Hamming distance 2 were collapsed, and singletons that could not be merged were discarded. By aligning reads against IMGT, V, D and J genes, CDR3 length, and insertions or deletions at six rearrangement sites were assigned. Clonotype counts were normalized to sorted cell number within each subset before computing true diversity and Gini coefficients with the tcR R package. The overlap coefficient, calculated on TCRB nucleotide sequences, was used to quantify repertoire sharing. Out-of-frame TCRB sequences from naive cells were analyzed as a proxy for the pre-selection repertoire. TCRdb re-hosts the immuneACCESS table, in-frame sequences only. Its copies lack some clones; in the studies checked, an unresolved V gene accounts for under half of them, and the cause for the rest is not known. V and J calls and clone size are given by that table; D and trimming were obtained from the DNA. The sample has 600,000 to 700,000 clones on record, around 12% of them singletons. In total, the top ten clones hold 0.09% to 0.15% of the sample.

Deletion took 5 bases off V and 4 bases off J, with a span of 17 bases between the germline ends. Including the terminal cysteine and phenylalanine, the CDR3 comprises 14 residues. Only the CDR3 DNA stays, 42 bases, in frame from base 1. Reading the germline V gene gives CDR1 SQVTM and CDR2 ANQGSEA. There are a few counts of this clone. Its antigen is not yet known. Base qualities are missing; no much larger clone stands one base away. The research as a whole found: A moderate but significant shortening of TCRB CDR3 length was observed in type 1 diabetes patients in all four CD4+ subsets. Because small numbers of individuals were included in the HLA sub-analyses, any influence of HLA type on TCRB rearrangement was left unresolved. Patients with type 1 diabetes made fewer insertions and deleted more nucleotides at VDJ recombination sites, implying thymic rearrangement abnormalities. PCR may preferentially amplify shorter templates, but because patient and control samples were amplified and corrected together, any resulting skew would affect both groups equally. Naive, central memory and regulatory TCRB repertoires appeared to be more similar among patients than among healthy donors. Sequencing cDNA rather than genomic DNA could over-represent highly expressing activated cells, although activation and CD3 levels did not differ between groups.

A single peripheral blood draw of about 116 mL on average was collected from each donor into heparinised tubes. Using a panel that included CD45RO, CCR7, CD25, CD127, CD95 and CD27, naive, central memory, regulatory and stem cell-like memory CD4+ T cells were sorted on a BD FACSAria II. Purity was above 98% for every sorted population. PBMCs were isolated right away by Lymphoprep density gradient centrifugation and were stained directly, without culture. So that batch effects would be minimized, each experiment stained and sorted samples in pairs, pairing one healthy donor with one patient. The receptor was derived from a man younger than 40 with type 1 diabetes. The V and J segments used are TRBV29-1 and TRBJ2-5, with no confidently assigned D gene. The sample taken for sequencing was naive CD4+ T cells from blood. Sample cell subset or site, as interpreted from the label and publication: true naive CD4+ T cells. The encoded CDR3 is CSVLTDGRRETQYF. The sequence in DNA is TGCAGCGTTCTTACCGACGGGCGACGAGAGACCCAGTACTTC.